The TCR beta chain under discussion was sequenced for a study of post-analysis software for immune sequencing data (dated by TCRdb to between 2014 and 2016). Describing the broader study: Disease courses on record covered relapsing-remitting, secondary progressive and progressive-relapsing multiple sclerosis, though some patients had no subtype annotation. The patient repertoires were set against about 10 previously published healthy control repertoires from donors whose ages ranged from roughly 6 to 27 years. A subset of samples was prepared in parallel using single-end sample barcoding, then pooled and co-amplified after Illumina adapter ligation.

This clonotype was recorded a few times. This clone's antigen is unknown. Per-nucleotide qualities are absent, and no much larger clonotype sits a single base away. TCR beta repertoires were profiled from peripheral blood of more than ten young patients with multiple sclerosis to demonstrate the VDJtools post-analysis software. The multiple sclerosis patients were children and adolescents between roughly 6 and 17 years of age. What the work shows at the level of the full study, not this receptor alone: The multiple sclerosis patient group was slightly younger than the control group. Significantly higher frequencies in patients than in controls were found for five TRBV segments, including TRBV5-6, TRBV5-1 and TRBV20-1. Strong co-clustering of samples prepared in the same batch was shown by direct clustering with F measure, prompting a batch-effect correction. Normalized Chao1 diversity was significantly lower in multiple sclerosis patients than controls, suggesting substantial peripheral T-cell clonal expansion.

To prepare the library, PCR was applied. The sequencer listed for this sample is Illumina HiSeq 2500. To reduce PCR and sequencing biases, unique molecular identifiers were incorporated into the TCR beta cDNA libraries. Every 1 to 10 million input T cells yielded approximately 500,000 cDNA molecules, meaning each molecule approximated one T cell. The patient libraries were prepared and sequenced with the same protocol used for the earlier healthy control dataset. Samples belonging to the same batch were prepared together, multiplexed and sequenced on a shared HiSeq lane. As for the original processing: Raw barcoded reads were processed with MIGEC, and single-read molecular identifier groups were discarded before consensus assembly and CDR3 extraction. VDJtools was used for post-analysis of the clonotype tables, with diversity normalized by down-sampling every dataset to the smallest sample size. To correct batch-related cross-sample contamination, repertoire overlap clustering matched CDR3 amino acid sequences but not nucleotide sequences. The raw public data were reprocessed by TCRdb itself: fastp quality trimming at Q25, MiXCR clonotype calling, in-frame beta chains only. Every distinct CDR3 protein forms one entry, paired with its most common genes and DNA. TCRdb, not the original authors, processed these V and J calls. Across this sample there are about 430,000 distinct CDR3 sequences, with over 30% seen only once. The biggest ten clones account for approximately 7.6% of the sample.

Spanning cysteine to phenylalanine, the CDR3 consists of 16 amino acids. Of the read, only the CDR3 DNA is kept; its 48 bases are in frame from base 1. V is shortened by 1 base, J by 4 bases, and the region joining them spans 20 bases. Sequences SQVTM (CDR1) and ANQGSEA (CDR2) are obtained from the germline V gene. This sequence originates from a girl aged 2-10 years with multiple sclerosis. The sample was blood. The V and J segments used are TRBV29-1 and TRBJ2-7, with no confidently assigned D gene. Read as DNA, the sequence is TGCAGCGTTGAAGTTCGATTCATCGGGTTTTTTTACGAGCAGTACTTC. This encodes CSVEVRFIGFFYEQYF.